Below, 5 T cell receptor beta chains from the same sample are listed, as sequenced in a study of OX40 agonist ivuxolimab in advanced cancers. Measured with immunoSEQ multiplex PCR; TCRdb has only the in-frame clones, and not every one. The sample records some 64,000 clones, nearly 95% being singletons. Source: CD4+ or CD8+ T cells sorted from blood, taken in a trial of the OX40 agonist ivuxolimab. All receptors come from an adult with an advanced solid tumor such as melanoma, head and neck, liver or kidney cancer.

The V call is TRBV9, the J call TRBJ2-3; D is unclear. Germline CDR1 and CDR2: SGDLS and YYNGEE. This CDR3 is 12 amino acids long. V lost 4 bases to trimming and J lost 4 bases, with 7 bases between them. CDR3 in amino acids: CASSPNADTQYF. The CDR3 DNA sequence: TGTGCCAGCAGCCCGAACGCAGATACGCAGTATTTT.

The chain joins TRBV7-9 to TRBJ1-1; 7 nucleotides match TRBD1. CDR3 length: 12 amino acids. J gave up 8 bases and V 6 bases, and 6 bases lay outside the gene matches. In germline, CDR1 is SEHNR, CDR2 FQNEAQ (reference sequence). CDR3 nucleotides: TGTGCCAGCAGTTACAGGGGTTCCGAAGCTTTCTTT. This gives the protein CASSYRGSEAFF.

The V and J genes are TRBV6-5 and TRBJ2-1; D remains unclear. CDR3 length equals 11 residues. Trimming left V 6 bases short and J 3 bases short, with 3 bases between. Germline V gives CDR1 MNHEY, CDR2 SVGAGI. CDR3 in amino acids: CASRVYNEQFF. In DNA, the CDR3 is TGTGCCAGCAGGGTCTACAATGAGCAGTTCTTC.

The chain combines TRBV6-5 with TRBJ1-3; no firm D call. V was cut by 0 bases and J by 3 bases, with 3 bases left in between. Germline CDR1 and CDR2: MNHEY and SVGAGI. The CDR3 is made up of 13 amino acids. The CDR3 loop reads CASSYSGGNTIYF. Written as DNA, the CDR3 is TGTGCCAGCAGTTACTCGGGTGGAAACACCATATATTTT.

The rearrangement links TRBV6-5 to TRBJ1-2; D not certain. The germline V gene encodes CDR1 MNHEY and CDR2 SVGAGI. V was shortened by 6 bases and J by 1 base, with 12 bases between the two germline ends. This CDR3 comprises 14 residues. The CDR3 coding sequence is TGTGCCAGCAGGGCGGCTGCCGATAACTATGGCTACACCTTC. Residues: CASRAAADNYGYTF.